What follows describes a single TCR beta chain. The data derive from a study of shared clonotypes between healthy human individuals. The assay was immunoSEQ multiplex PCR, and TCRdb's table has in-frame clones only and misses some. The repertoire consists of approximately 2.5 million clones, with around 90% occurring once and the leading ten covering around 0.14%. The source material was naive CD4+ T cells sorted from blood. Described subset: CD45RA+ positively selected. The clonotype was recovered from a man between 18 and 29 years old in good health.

CDR3 in amino acids: CASSPNQGPGELFF. In nucleotides, the CDR3 is TGTGCCAGCTCACCCAACCAGGGCCCCGGGGAGCTGTTTTTT. The V and J genes are TRBV18 and TRBJ2-2; the D gene is possibly TRBD1 (5 bases). V lost 3 bases and J 6 bases, leaving 11 bases between the germline ends. CDR3 length equals 14 residues. Germline V gene sequence: CDR1 KGHSH, CDR2 LQKENI.